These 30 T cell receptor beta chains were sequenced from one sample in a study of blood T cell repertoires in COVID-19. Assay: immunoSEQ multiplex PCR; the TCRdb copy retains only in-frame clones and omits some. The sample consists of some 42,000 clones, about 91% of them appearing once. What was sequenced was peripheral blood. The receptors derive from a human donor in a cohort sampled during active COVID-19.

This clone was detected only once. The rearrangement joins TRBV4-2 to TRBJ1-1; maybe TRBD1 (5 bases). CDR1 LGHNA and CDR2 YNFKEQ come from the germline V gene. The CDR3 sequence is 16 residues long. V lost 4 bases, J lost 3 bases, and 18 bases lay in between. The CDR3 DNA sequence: TGTGCCAGCAGCCCCCCTGGGGGGAGGAGGGACACTGAAGCTTTCTTT. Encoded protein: CASSPPGGRRDTEAFF.

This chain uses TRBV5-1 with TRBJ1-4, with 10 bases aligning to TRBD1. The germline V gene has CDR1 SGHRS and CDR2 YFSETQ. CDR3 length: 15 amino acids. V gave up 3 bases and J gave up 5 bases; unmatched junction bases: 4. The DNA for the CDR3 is TGCGCCAGCAGCTCGACGGGACAGGGGAATGAAAAACTGTTTTTT. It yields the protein CASSSTGQGNEKLFF.

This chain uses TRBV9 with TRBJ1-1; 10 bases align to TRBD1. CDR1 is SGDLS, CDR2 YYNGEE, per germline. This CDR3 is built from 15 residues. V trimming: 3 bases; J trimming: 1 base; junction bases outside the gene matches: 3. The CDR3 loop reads CASSGQGAPNTEAFF. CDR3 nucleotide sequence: TGTGCCAGCAGCGGACAGGGGGCCCCGAACACTGAAGCTTTCTTT. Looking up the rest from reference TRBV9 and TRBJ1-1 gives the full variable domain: DSGVTQTPKHLITATGQRVTLRCSPRSGDLSVYWYQQSLDQGLQFLIQYYNGEERAKGNILERFSAQQFPDLHSELNLSSLELGDSALYFCASSGQGAPNTEAFFGQGTRLTVV.

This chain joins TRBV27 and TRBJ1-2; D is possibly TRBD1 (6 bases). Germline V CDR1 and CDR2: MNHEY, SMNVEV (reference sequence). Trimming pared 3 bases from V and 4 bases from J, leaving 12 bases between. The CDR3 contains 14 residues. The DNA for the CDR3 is TGTGCCAGCAGTTTCTCCAGCAGGGGCTATGGCTACACCTTC. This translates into CASSFSSRGYGYTF.

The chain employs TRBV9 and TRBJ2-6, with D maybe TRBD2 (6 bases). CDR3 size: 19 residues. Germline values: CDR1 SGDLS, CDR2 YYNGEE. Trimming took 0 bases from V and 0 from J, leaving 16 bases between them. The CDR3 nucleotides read TGTGCCAGCAGCGTAGCTCAGGAGGGGACCAGCTCTGGGGCCAACGTCCTGACTTTC. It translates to CASSVAQEGTSSGANVLTF.

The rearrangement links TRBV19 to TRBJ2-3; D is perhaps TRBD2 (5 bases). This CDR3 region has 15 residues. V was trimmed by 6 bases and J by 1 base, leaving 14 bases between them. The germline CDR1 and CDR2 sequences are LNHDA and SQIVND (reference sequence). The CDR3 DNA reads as TGTGCCAGTAGGAGCAGCTGGGGAGGCACAGATACGCAGTATTTT. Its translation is CASRSSWGGTDTQYF.

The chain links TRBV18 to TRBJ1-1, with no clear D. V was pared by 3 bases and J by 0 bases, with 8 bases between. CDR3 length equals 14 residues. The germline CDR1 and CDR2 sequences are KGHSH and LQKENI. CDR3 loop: CASSPPSLNTEAFF. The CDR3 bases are TGTGCCAGCTCACCTCCAAGCCTGAACACTGAAGCTTTCTTT.

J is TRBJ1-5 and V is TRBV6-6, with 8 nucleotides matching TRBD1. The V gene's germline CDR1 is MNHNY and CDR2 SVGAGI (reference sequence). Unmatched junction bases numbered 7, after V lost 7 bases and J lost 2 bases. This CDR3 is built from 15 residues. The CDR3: CASTKDRVGNQPQHF. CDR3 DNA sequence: TGTGCCAGCACCAAGGACAGGGTTGGCAATCAGCCCCAGCATTTT.

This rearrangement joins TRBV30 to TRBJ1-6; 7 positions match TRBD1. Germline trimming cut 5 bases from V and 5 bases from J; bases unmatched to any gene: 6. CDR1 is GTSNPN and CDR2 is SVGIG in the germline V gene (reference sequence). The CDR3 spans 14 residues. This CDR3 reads CAWETGSDNSPLHF. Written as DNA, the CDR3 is TGTGCCTGGGAGACAGGGAGTGATAATTCACCCCTCCACTTT.

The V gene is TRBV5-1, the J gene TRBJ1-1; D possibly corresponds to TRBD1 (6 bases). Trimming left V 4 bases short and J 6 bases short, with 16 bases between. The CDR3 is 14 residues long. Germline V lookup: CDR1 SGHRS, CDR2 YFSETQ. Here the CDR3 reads CASSPPGPGAEAFF. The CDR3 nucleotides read TGCGCCAGCAGCCCTCCTGGACCAGGGGCTGAAGCTTTCTTT.

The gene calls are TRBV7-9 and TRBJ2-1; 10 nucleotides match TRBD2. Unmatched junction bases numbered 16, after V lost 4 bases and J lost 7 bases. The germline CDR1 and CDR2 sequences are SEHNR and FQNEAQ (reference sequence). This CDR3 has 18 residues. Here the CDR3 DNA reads TGTGCCAGCAGCTCGTTCAGCGGGAGGGAACAGGGTAGGAATGAGCAGTTCTTC. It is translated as CASSSFSGREQGRNEQFF.

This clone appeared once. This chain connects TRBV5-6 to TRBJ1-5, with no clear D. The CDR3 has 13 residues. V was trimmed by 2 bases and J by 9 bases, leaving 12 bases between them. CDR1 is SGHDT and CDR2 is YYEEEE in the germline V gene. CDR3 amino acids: CASSFTGAGPQHF. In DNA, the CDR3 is TGTGCCAGCAGCTTTACCGGAGCGGGGCCCCAGCATTTT.

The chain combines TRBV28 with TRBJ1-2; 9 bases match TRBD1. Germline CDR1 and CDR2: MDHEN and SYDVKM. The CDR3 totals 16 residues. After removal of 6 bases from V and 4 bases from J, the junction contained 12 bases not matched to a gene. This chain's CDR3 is CASRIIGDRVGYGYTF. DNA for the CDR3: TGTGCCAGCAGAATAATCGGGGACAGGGTAGGCTATGGCTACACCTTC.

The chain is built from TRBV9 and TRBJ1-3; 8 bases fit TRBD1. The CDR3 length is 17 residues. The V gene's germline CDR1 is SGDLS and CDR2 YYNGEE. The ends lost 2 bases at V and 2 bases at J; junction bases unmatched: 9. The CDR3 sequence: CASSVSRGPSAGNTIYF. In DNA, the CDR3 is TGTGCCAGCAGCGTCTCCAGGGGGCCGTCTGCTGGAAACACCATATATTTT.

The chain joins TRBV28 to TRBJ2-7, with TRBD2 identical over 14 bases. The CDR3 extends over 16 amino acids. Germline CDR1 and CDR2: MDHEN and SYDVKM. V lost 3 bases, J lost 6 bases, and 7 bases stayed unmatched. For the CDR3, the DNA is TGTGCCAGCAGTTTCGGGACTAGCGGGAGACGCCGCGAGCAGTACTTC. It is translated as CASSFGTSGRRREQYF.

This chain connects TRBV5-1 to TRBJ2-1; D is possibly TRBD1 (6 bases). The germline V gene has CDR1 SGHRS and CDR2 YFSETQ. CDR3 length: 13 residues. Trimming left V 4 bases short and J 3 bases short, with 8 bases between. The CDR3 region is CASSPQGYNEQFF. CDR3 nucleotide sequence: TGCGCCAGCAGCCCACAGGGCTACAATGAGCAGTTCTTC.

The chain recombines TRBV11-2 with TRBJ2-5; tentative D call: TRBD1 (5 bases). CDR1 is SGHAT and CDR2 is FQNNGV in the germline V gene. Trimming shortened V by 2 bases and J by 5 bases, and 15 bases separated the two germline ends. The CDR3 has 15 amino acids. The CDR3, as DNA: TGTGCCAGCAGCTTAATTTCGTCCCCAGGGGAGACCCAGTACTTC. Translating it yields CASSLISSPGETQYF.

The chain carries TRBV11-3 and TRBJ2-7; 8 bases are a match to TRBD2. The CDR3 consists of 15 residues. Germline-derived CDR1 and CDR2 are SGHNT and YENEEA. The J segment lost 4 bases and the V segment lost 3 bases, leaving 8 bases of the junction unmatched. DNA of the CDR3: TGTGCCAGCAGCTTGGCGGGGGGCTCTGGATACGAGCAGTACTTC. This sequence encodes CASSLAGGSGYEQYF. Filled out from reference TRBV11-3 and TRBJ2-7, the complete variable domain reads EAGVVQSPRYKIIEKKQPVAFWCNPISGHNTLYWYLQNLGQGPELLIRYENEEAVDDSQLPKDRFSAERLKGVDSTLKIQPAELGDSAVYLCASSLAGGSGYEQYFGPGTRLTVT.

In nucleotides, the CDR3 is TGTGCCACCAGTGACCCTCGCACTAGCGCAGATACGCAGTATTTT. Translation: CATSDPRTSADTQYF. The chain carries TRBV24-1 and TRBJ2-3; 7 bases line up with TRBD2. CDR1 is KGHDR and CDR2 is SFDVKD in the germline V gene. This CDR3 is built from 15 residues. V shed 4 bases, J shed 4 bases, and the junction held 7 bases outside the gene matches.

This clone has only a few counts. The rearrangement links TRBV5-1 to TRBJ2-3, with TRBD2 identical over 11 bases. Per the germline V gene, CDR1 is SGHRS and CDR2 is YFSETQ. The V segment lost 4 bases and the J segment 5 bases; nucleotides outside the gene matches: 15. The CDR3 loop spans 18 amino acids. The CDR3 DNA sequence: TGCGCCAGCAGCCGACAATCATTTAGCGGGAGGGGCGGAGATACGCAGTATTTT. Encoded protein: CASSRQSFSGRGGDTQYF.

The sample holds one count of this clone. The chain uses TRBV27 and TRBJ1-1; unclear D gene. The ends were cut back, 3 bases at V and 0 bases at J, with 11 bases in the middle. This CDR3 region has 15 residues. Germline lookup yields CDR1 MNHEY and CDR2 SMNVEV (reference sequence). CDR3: CASSFYRGLNTEAFF. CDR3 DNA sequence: TGTGCCAGCAGTTTTTATCGGGGTTTGAACACTGAAGCTTTCTTT.

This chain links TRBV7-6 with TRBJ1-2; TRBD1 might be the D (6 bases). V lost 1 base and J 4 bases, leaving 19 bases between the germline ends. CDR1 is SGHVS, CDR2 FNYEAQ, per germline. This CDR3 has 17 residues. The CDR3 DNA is TGTGCCAGCAGCTTAGGGAACTGGGACAACAACACCTATGGCTACACCTTC. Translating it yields CASSLGNWDNNTYGYTF. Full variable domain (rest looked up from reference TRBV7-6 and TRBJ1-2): GAGVSQSPRYKVTKRGQDVALRCDPISGHVSLYWYRQALGQGPEFLTYFNYEAQQDKSGLPNDRFSAERPEGSISTLTIQRTEQRDSAMYRCASSLGNWDNNTYGYTFGSGTRLTVV.

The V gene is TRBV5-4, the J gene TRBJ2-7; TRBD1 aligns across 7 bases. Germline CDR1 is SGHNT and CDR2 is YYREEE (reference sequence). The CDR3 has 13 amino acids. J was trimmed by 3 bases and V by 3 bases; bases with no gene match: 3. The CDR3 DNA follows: TGTGCCAGCAGCTCAGACAGGGTCTACGAGCAGTACTTC. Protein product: CASSSDRVYEQYF.

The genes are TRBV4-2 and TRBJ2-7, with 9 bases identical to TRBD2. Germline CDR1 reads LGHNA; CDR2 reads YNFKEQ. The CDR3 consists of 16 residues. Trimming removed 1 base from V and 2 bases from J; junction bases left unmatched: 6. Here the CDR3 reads CASSQGERGDTYEQYF. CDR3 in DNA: TGTGCCAGCAGCCAAGGGGAGCGGGGGGATACCTACGAGCAGTACTTC.

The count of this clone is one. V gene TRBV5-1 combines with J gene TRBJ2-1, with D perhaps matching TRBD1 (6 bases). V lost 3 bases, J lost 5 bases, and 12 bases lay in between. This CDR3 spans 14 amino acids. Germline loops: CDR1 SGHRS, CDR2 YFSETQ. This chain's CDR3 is CASSSKGQNNEQFF. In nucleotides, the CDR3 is TGCGCCAGCAGCTCCAAAGGACAGAACAATGAGCAGTTCTTC.

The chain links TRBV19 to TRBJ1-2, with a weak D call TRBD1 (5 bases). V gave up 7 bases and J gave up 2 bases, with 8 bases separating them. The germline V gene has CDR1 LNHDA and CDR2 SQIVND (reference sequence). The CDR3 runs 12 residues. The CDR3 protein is CASKSGNYGYTF. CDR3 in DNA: TGTGCCAGTAAATCAGGGAACTATGGCTACACCTTC.

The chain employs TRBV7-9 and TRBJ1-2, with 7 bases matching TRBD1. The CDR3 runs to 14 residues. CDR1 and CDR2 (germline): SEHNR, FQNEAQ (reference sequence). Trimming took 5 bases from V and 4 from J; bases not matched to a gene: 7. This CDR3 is CASSQGQDPYGYTF. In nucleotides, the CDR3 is TGTGCCAGCAGCCAAGGACAGGACCCCTATGGCTACACCTTC.

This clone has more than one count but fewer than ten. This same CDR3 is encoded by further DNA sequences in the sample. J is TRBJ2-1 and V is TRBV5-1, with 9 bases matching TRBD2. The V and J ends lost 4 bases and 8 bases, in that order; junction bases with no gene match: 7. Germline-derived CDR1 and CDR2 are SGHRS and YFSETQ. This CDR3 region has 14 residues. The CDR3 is CASSGDSGSDEQFF. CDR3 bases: TGCGCCAGCAGCGGTGATAGCGGGAGCGATGAGCAGTTCTTC.

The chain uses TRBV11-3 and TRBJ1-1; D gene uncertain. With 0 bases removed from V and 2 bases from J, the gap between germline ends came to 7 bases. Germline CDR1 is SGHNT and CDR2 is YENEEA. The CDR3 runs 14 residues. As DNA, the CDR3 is TGTGCCAGCAGCTTAGAGCCAGATAACACTGAAGCTTTCTTT. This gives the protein CASSLEPDNTEAFF.

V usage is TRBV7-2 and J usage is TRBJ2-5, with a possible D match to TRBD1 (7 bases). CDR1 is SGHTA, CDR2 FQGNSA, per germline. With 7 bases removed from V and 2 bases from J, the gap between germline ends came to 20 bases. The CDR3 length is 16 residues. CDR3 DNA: TGTGCCAGCAAGCCGGCCGGGGGACAGTTACAAGAGACCCAGTACTTC. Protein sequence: CASKPAGGQLQETQYF. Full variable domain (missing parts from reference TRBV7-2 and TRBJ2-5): GAGVSQSPSNKVTEKGKDVELRCDPISGHTALYWYRQSLGQGLEFLIYFQGNSAPDKSGLPSDRFSAERTGGSVSTLTIQRTQQEDSAVYLCASKPAGGQLQETQYFGPGTRLLVL.